This T cell receptor beta chain was captured by sequencing in a study of CD8+CD57+ T cells in acquired aplastic anemia. Study-wide findings and caveats: Patients had about 31 CD8+ CDR3 sequences in common with controls (the shared set).

Ten or more counts support this clonotype. What it recognizes is unknown. The CDR3 totals 13 residues. V gave up 3 bases and J gave up 2 bases, with 9 bases separating them. Germline loops: CDR1 SGDLS, CDR2 YYNGEE. Template material for TCR beta VDJ and CDR3 profiling consisted of genomic DNA. MiXCR, run by TCRdb on the reads, gives a single entry per CDR3 protein. The repertoire includes about 400,000 distinct CDR3 sequences, roughly 68% of them detected once, and 3% to 4.5% sits in the top ten. V and J are TRBV9 and TRBJ2-7; D ambiguous. The receptor comes from a human donor in good health, serving as a control. The sample comprised sorted CD4+, CD8+, or CD8+CD57+ T cells (not recorded which) from PBMCs. The CDR3: CASSGRSPYEQYF. The CDR3 DNA follows: TGTGCCAGCAGCGGCAGGAGTCCCTACGAGCAGTACTTC. Together with reference TRBV9 and TRBJ2-7, the CDR3 gives the full variable domain: DSGVTQTPKHLITATGQRVTLRCSPRSGDLSVYWYQQSLDQGLQFLIQYYNGEERAKGNILERFSAQQFPDLHSELNLSSLELGDSALYFCASSGRSPYEQYFGPGTRLTVT.